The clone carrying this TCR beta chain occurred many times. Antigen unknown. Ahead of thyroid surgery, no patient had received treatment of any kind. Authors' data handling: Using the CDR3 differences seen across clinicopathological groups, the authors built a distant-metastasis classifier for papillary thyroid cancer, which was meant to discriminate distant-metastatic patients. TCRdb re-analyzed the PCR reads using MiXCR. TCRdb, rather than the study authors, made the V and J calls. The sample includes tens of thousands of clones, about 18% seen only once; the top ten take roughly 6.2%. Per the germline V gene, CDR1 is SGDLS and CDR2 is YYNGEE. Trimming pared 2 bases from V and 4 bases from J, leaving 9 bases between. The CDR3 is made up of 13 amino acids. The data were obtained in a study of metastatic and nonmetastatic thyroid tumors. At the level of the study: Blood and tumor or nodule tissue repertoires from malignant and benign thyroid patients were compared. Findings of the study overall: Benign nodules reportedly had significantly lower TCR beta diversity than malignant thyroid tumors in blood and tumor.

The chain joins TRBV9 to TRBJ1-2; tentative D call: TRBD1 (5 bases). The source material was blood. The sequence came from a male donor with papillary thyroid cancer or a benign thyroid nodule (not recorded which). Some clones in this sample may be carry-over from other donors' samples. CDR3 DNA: TGTGCCAGCAGCGTGGATGGGGGCTATGGCTACACCTTC. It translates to CASSVDGGYGYTF.